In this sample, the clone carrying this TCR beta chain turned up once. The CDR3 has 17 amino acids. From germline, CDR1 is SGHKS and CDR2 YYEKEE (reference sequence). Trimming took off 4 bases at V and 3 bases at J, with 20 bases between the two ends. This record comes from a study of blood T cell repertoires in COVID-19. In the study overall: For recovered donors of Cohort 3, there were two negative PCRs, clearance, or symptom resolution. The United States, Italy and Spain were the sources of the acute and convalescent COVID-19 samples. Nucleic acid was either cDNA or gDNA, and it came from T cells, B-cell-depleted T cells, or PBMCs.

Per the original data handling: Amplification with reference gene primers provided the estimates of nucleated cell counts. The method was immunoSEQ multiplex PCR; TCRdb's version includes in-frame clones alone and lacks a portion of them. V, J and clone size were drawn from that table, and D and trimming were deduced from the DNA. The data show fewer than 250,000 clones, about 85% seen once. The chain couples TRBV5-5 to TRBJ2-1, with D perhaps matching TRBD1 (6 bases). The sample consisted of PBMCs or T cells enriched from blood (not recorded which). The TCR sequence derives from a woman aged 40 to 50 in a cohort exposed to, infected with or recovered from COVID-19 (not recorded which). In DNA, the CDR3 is TGTGCCAGCAGCCCAGGGTCAGGACAGTCTAACTACAATGAGCAGTTCTTC. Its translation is CASSPGSGQSNYNEQFF.